One T cell receptor (beta chain) is described in this entry. This entry comes from a study of T cell changes during pregnancy in multiple sclerosis. Some clones are missing from TCRdb's copy, which holds only in-frame ones; the method was immunoSEQ multiplex PCR. The repertoire holds about 110,000 clones, with roughly 92% as singletons. The CDR3 has 11 residues. The V and J ends lost 5 bases and 7 bases respectively, with 8 bases between them. Per germline, CDR1 MDHEN and CDR2 SYDVKM. This sequence joins TRBV28 and TRBJ1-2; D gene uncertain. This TCR derives from a female donor with multiple sclerosis, enrolled in a pregnancy study. The specimen comprised peripheral blood, sampled after pregnancy. CDR3 in DNA: TGTGCCAGCAGTCTCCCAGGTGGCTACACCTTC. Its protein is CASSLPGGYTF.